The rows below give T cell receptor beta chains drawn from one sample of a study of cytomegalovirus exposure and HLA in healthy donors. Some clones are missing from TCRdb's copy, which holds only in-frame ones; the method was immunoSEQ multiplex PCR. The sample has 100,000 to 150,000 clones, about three quarters seen once. Sequencing was done on a sample of PBMCs. These receptors all come from a man aged 25 to 40 in good health and CMV-seronegative. Each CDR3 is given with its conserved first and last residue. The D gene is left open where the match is weak. Expanded clones are given a class, and other clones once, few, many or no size at all.

NA 15 TRBJ2-7 TRBV7-9 TRBD1 TGTGCCAGCAGCTCCACCAGGGGGAGCTCCTACGAGCAGTACTTC CASSSTRGSSYEQYF
NA 15 TRBJ1-1 TRBV10-3 TRBD1 TGTGCCATCAGTCGGGACAGGGGTTTGAACACTGAAGCTTTCTTT CAISRDRGLNTEAFF
NA 15 TRBJ1-3 TRBV6-1 NA TGTGCCAGCAGTGAAGGAACAGGGCCTGGAAACACCATATATTTT CASSEGTGPGNTIYF
NA 14 TRBJ1-3 TRBV28 TRBD1 TGTGCCAGCAGTTTGACAGGGCGTGGAAACGCCATATATTTT CASSLTGRGNAIYF
once 18 TRBJ1-1 TRBV6-1 TRBD1 TGTGCCAGCAGTGAAGCGAGGAGAGGGGACAGGGGGAACACTGAAGCTTTCTTT CASSEARRGDRGNTEAFF
NA 13 TRBJ2-7 TRBV7-9 NA TGTGCCAGCAGCTTACAGGAAAAATCCGAGCAGTACTTC CASSLQEKSEQYF
NA 16 TRBJ2-1 TRBV27 TRBD2 TGTGCCAGCACCCCCGGCAGGCTAGCGGGGAACAATGAGCAGTTCTTC CASTPGRLAGNNEQFF
NA 15 TRBJ1-1 TRBV28 TRBD1 TGTGCCAGCAGTTTACTAGGGACAGGGAACACTGAAGCTTTCTTT CASSLLGTGNTEAFF
few 17 TRBJ1-5 TRBV30 NA TGTGCCTGGAGTGTATTCCCTCCCGGGGGGAGCAATCAGCCCCAGCATTTT CAWSVFPPGGSNQPQHF
NA 14 TRBJ1-2 TRBV6-5 NA TGTGCCAGCAGTTACGACCCAGGCTCCTATGGCTACACCTTC CASSYDPGSYGYTF
NA 13 TRBJ2-5 TRBV4-1 NA TGCGCCAGCAGCCATGAGCGGAAAGAGACCCAGTACTTC CASSHERKETQYF
NA 13 TRBJ1-1 TRBV7-9 NA TGTGCCAGCAGCTTAGCGCTTGGGACAGAAGCTTTCTTT CASSLALGTEAFF
NA 14 TRBJ1-2 TRBV19 NA TGTGCCAGTTACGACGGGGGGGAAGTCTATGGCTACACCTTC CASYDGGEVYGYTF
NA 12 TRBJ1-1 TRBV6-6 NA TGTGCCAGCAGTGGACAGTACACTGAAGCTTTCTTT CASSGQYTEAFF
NA 15 TRBJ2-7 TRBV27 TRBD2 TGTGCCAGCAGTTTAGGGACTAGCGGGAGCTACGAGCAGTACTTC CASSLGTSGSYEQYF
NA 16 TRBJ1-1 TRBV19 NA TGTGCCAGTAGTATGTTTGAACGCACATACAGCACTGAAGCTTTCTTT CASSMFERTYSTEAFF
NA 13 TRBJ1-5 TRBV5-8 NA TGTGCCAGCAGCTTGGCCGTGAATCAGCCCCAGCATTTT CASSLAVNQPQHF
NA 14 TRBJ1-5 TRBV30 NA TGTGCCTGGAGTGTCAGGGAGGGCAATCAGCCCCAGCATTTT CAWSVREGNQPQHF
NA 14 TRBJ1-4 TRBV11-2 NA TGTGCCAGCAGCTTACGAGGGTTTAATGAAAAACTGTTTTTT CASSLRGFNEKLFF
NA 12 TRBJ2-7 TRBV19 TRBD1 TGTGCCACCAAGACAGGGGACTACGAGCAGTACTTC CATKTGDYEQYF
few 12 TRBJ1-4 TRBV28 NA TGTGCCAGCAGTTTAACTGGCCGGGAACTGTTTTTT CASSLTGRELFF
NA 16 TRBJ1-1 TRBV18 TRBD1 TGTGCCAGCTCACTCGGGACAGTAAACGTGAACACTGAAGCTTTCTTT CASSLGTVNVNTEAFF